This entry features one T cell receptor (beta chain) sequence. The entry originates in a study of blood T cell repertoires in COVID-19. Whole-study context: Italy, Spain and the United States were the sources of the convalescent and acute COVID-19 samples. In each case, the material was cDNA or gDNA derived from T cells, B-cell-depleted T cells, or PBMCs.

Original processing notes: Amplification of reference gene primers provided the estimated nucleated cell counts. Generated by immunoSEQ multiplex PCR, the TCRdb table keeps only in-frame clones and is missing some. The V and J calls and clone size come from that table; D and trimming were worked out from the DNA. The sample yields roughly 150,000 clones, about 79% seen once. Looked up from germline, CDR1 is MNHNS and CDR2 is SASEGT. V shed 1 base and J shed 8 bases, with 17 bases lying between them. The CDR3 spans 16 residues. Sequencing input: peripheral blood. This TCR was recovered from a woman in her fifties or sixties with acute or convalescent COVID-19. The chain employs TRBV6-1 and TRBJ1-4, with D unresolved. CDR3 bases: TGTGCCAGCAGTGAAGGGAGTTGGGTGCCCTCCGAAAAACTGTTTTTT. It translates to CASSEGSWVPSEKLFF.